The T cell receptor (beta chain) under discussion was sequenced for a study of regulatory T cells in long-lasting Graves disease. Arm-PCR of CDR3 regions and iRepertoire HTBI primers were used to build TCR beta libraries. TCRdb ran MiXCR on the multiplex PCR reads and lists one entry per CDR3 protein. This sample has about 660,000 distinct CDR3 sequences; about 32% occur once, and the top ten carry roughly 40%. Regarding time point: persistent/refractory GD, antithyroid drugs over 5 years with positive TRAb. PBMCs provided the RNA from which the TCR library was made. Here the sequenced sample was peripheral blood mononuclear cells (PBMCs), taken when the disease was refractory, from a patient treated with antithyroid drugs. The receptor was isolated from a female donor with Graves disease.

As DNA, the CDR3 is TGTGCCACCAGCAGAGGGGCGGGGAACTCTGGAAACACCATATATTTT. This codes for CATSRGAGNSGNTIYF. V is TRBV15 and J is TRBJ1-3; D is unresolved. Trimming took off 1 base at V and 0 bases at J, with 10 bases between the two ends. Germline lookup yields CDR1 LNHNV and CDR2 YYDKDF (reference sequence). This CDR3 is 16 amino acids long.